A single sample is the source of the 19 T cell receptor beta chains below, sequenced in a study of T cells in Graves' hyperthyroidism and ophthalmopathy. RNA transcripts were the template for amplifying TCR beta CDR3 regions. The primer set for the first-round RT-PCR of the TCR CDR3 was HTBI. From the multiplex PCR reads, TCRdb called clonotypes with MiXCR, one entry per CDR3 protein. The sample contains more than 650,000 distinct CDR3 sequences, 12% to 15% of which appear only once. Sequenced input: blood. Source of these receptors: a woman aged 18-35 years with Graves' hyperthyroidism.

At least ten counts were recorded for this clonotype. The J gene is TRBJ2-5, the V gene TRBV2; D not resolved. V was clipped by 2 bases and J by 5 bases, with 6 bases between them. This CDR3 has 12 amino acids. Germline CDR1 and CDR2: SNHLY and FYNNEI. The CDR3: CASSERVETQYF. CDR3 in DNA: TGTGCCAGCAGTGAACGGGTGGAGACCCAGTACTTC. Full variable domain (outside the CDR3, taken from reference TRBV2 and TRBJ2-5): EPEVTQTPSHQVTQMGQEVILRCVPISNHLYFYWYRQILGQKVEFLVSFYNNEISEKSEIFDDQFSVERPDGSNFTLKIRSTKLEDSAMYFCASSERVETQYFGPGTRLLVL.

There are many counts of this clonotype. This rearrangement joins TRBV24-1 to TRBJ2-1; tentative D call: TRBD1 (6 bases). CDR3 size: 15 residues. V lost 1 base, J lost 8 bases, and 14 bases lay in between. The germline V gene has CDR1 KGHDR and CDR2 SFDVKD. DNA of the CDR3: TGTGCCACCAGTGATTTACAGGGTCTAGGCGATGAGCAGTTCTTC. Its translation: CATSDLQGLGDEQFF.

Many counts were recorded for this clonotype. The rearrangement links TRBV30 to TRBJ2-1; D is unclear. From germline, CDR1 is GTSNPN and CDR2 SVGIG (reference sequence). This CDR3 spans 15 amino acids. V dropped 4 bases and J dropped 3 bases, with 16 bases sitting between them. The CDR3 DNA reads TGTGCCTGGATCGGACGGGCAGACTTCTACAATGAGCAGTTCTTC. Encoded protein: CAWIGRADFYNEQFF. The entire variable domain, with the rest obtained from reference TRBV30 and TRBJ2-1, is as follows: SQTIHQWPATLVQPVGSPLSLECTVEGTSNPNLYWYRQAAGRGLQLLFYSVGIGQISSEVPQNLSASRPQDRQFILSSKKLLLSDSGFYLCAWIGRADFYNEQFFGPGTRLTVL.

V is TRBV19 and J is TRBJ2-3; D gene uncertain. Per germline, CDR1 LNHDA and CDR2 SQIVND (reference sequence). This CDR3 has 15 amino acids. Trimming cost V 3 bases and J 2 bases, with 12 bases left between them. The CDR3 bases are TGTGCCAGTAGTATGAGACCAAAGTCCACAGATACGCAGTATTTT. This encodes CASSMRPKSTDTQYF.

This clonotype was counted ten times or more. The gene calls are TRBV6-2 or TRBV6-3 and TRBJ2-1; 9 bases map to TRBD1. CDR3 length: 15 residues. The germline CDR1 and CDR2 sequences are MNHEY and SVGEGT. With V trimmed by 4 bases and J by 6 bases, 7 bases remained unmatched. As DNA, the CDR3 is TGTGCCAGCAGTTGGCTGGGACAGGGTACCAATGAGCAGTTCTTC. Translation gives CASSWLGQGTNEQFF.

The gene calls are TRBV6-2 or TRBV6-3 and TRBJ2-1, with a possible D match to TRBD2 (6 bases). The CDR3 runs to 17 residues. V was trimmed by 2 bases and J by 2 bases, leaving 16 bases between them. The germline gives CDR1 MNHEY, CDR2 SVGEGT. The DNA for the CDR3 is TGTGCCAGCAGTTACGAGGAGGGAGAGGGGACCTACAATGAGCAGTTCTTC. Translation: CASSYEEGEGTYNEQFF.

The chain combines TRBV7-8 with TRBJ1-4; 10 nucleotides match TRBD1. CDR3 length equals 15 residues. The V segment lost 5 bases and the J segment 8 bases; nucleotides outside the gene matches: 8. Germline CDR1 SGHVS, CDR2 FQNEAQ. The CDR3 sequence is CASSPDRGREEKLFF. CDR3 DNA sequence: TGTGCCAGCAGCCCTGACAGGGGGCGCGAGGAAAAACTGTTTTTT.

This clonotype appeared a few times. The V gene is TRBV29-1, the J gene TRBJ2-7, with D possibly TRBD1 on 6 matching bases. This CDR3 is 12 amino acids long. Germline-derived CDR1 and CDR2 are SQVTM and ANQGSEA. V shed 5 bases and J shed 6 bases, with 14 bases lying between them. The CDR3 DNA follows: TGCAGCGTTAAACAGGGAAGTAGCGAGCAGTACTTC. It translates to CSVKQGSSEQYF.

The chain recombines TRBV19 with TRBJ1-1; D call uncertain. Germline V gene lookup returns CDR1 LNHDA and CDR2 SQIVND (reference sequence). The CDR3 totals 11 residues. Trimming took off 10 bases at V and 5 bases at J, with 11 bases between the two ends. The CDR3: CATLLGTEAFF. The CDR3 nucleotides are TGTGCCACACTCCTAGGGACTGAAGCTTTCTTT. The full variable domain, with the rest looked up from reference TRBV19 and TRBJ1-1, is DGGITQSPKYLFRKEGQNVTLSCEQNLNHDAMYWYRQDPGQGLRLIYYSQIVNDFQKGDIAEGYSVSREKKESFPLTVTSAQKNPTAFYLCATLLGTEAFFGQGTRLTVV.

As concerns this clonotype: This could be a read error, since a much larger clone is one nucleotide away. The chain is built from TRBV20-1 and TRBJ2-1; 7 positions agree with TRBD1. The J call may be wrong; the DNA end is better matched by TRBJ2-7. Germline CDR1 is DFQATT and CDR2 is SNEGSKA (reference sequence). The CDR3 totals 14 residues. The CDR3 region has the DNA TGCAGTGCGAGGGGGCAGCGGAACTACAATGAGCAGTACTTC. It specifies CSARGQRNYNEQYF.

In its sample, this clonotype was seen many times. This chain uses TRBV2 with TRBJ1-2, with D perhaps matching TRBD1 (5 bases). This CDR3 spans 13 amino acids. Trimming shortened V by 3 bases and J by 2 bases, and 7 bases separated the two germline ends. Germline CDR1 and CDR2: SNHLY and FYNNEI. CDR3 protein: CASSDGANYGYTF. CDR3 nucleotides: TGTGCCAGCAGTGATGGGGCGAACTATGGCTACACCTTC.

A few counts support this clonotype. The chain combines TRBV7-9 with TRBJ2-7; D ambiguous. V was shortened by 5 bases and J by 2 bases, with 13 bases between the two germline ends. Germline CDR1 reads SEHNR; CDR2 reads FQNEAQ (reference sequence). This CDR3 spans 14 amino acids. The CDR3: CASSADRSTYEQYF. The CDR3 DNA is TGTGCCAGCAGCGCGGATAGATCGACCTACGAGCAGTACTTC.

This clonotype showed up many times. The rearrangement links TRBV12-3 or TRBV12-4 to TRBJ2-3; 9 bases line up with TRBD2. V lost 5 bases and J lost 2; bases outside the gene matches: 2. CDR3 size: 14 residues. CDR3 nucleotides: TGTGCCAGCAGTCGACTAGCGGTCACAGATACGCAGTATTTT. Residues: CASSRLAVTDTQYF.

This clonotype was seen many times. The gene calls are TRBV18 and TRBJ2-3; tentative D call: TRBD2 (6 bases). Looked up from germline, CDR1 is KGHSH and CDR2 is LQKENI. Trimming removed 3 bases at V and 3 bases at J, with 10 bases between. CDR3 length: 14 residues. The CDR3 DNA is TGTGCCAGCTCACCGGCCCGGGAGACAGATACGCAGTATTTT. It specifies CASSPARETDTQYF.

The chain joins TRBV29-1 to TRBJ2-3; D assignment may be TRBD1 or TRBD2 (7 bases each). The V gene lost 6 bases and the J gene lost 3 bases, with 16 bases spanning the gap. In germline, CDR1 is SQVTM, CDR2 ANQGSEA. The CDR3 runs to 14 residues. CDR3 bases: TGCAGCGTAGGGGAGGGGGCAGTGACAGATACGCAGTATTTT. Amino acids: CSVGEGAVTDTQYF.

This clonotype was seen at least ten times. The chain uses TRBV5-5 and TRBJ1-1; 7 nucleotides agree with TRBD1. The CDR3 has 13 residues. In germline, CDR1 is SGHKS, CDR2 YYEKEE (reference sequence). Losses at the gene ends were 1 base for V and 9 bases for J; bases not matched to a gene: 6. The CDR3: CASSLTRDSKAFF. The CDR3 DNA follows: TGTGCCAGCAGCTTGACGCGGGACAGCAAAGCTTTCTTT.

This clonotype was seen at least ten times. The chain couples TRBV28 to TRBJ1-5; no reliable D call. V shed 5 bases and J shed 5 bases, with 13 bases lying between them. This CDR3 spans 14 amino acids. The germline V gene has CDR1 MDHEN and CDR2 SYDVKM. The DNA of the CDR3 is TGTGCCAGCAGTCGTTACGGTTTTGATCAGCCCCAGCATTTT. Amino acids: CASSRYGFDQPQHF.

V is TRBV19 and J is TRBJ2-2; 7 bases are shared with TRBD1. The CDR3 runs to 14 residues. Losses at the gene ends were 3 bases for V and 5 bases for J; bases not matched to a gene: 3. The germline V gene encodes CDR1 LNHDA and CDR2 SQIVND (reference sequence). CDR3 nucleotide sequence: TGTGCCAGTAGTATCAAACAGGGGACCGGGGAGCTGTTTTTT. It specifies CASSIKQGTGELFF.

Only a few counts were recorded for this clonotype. The gene calls are TRBV5-6 and TRBJ2-1; no clear D gene. The V gene's germline CDR1 is SGHDT and CDR2 YYEEEE. This CDR3 has 13 residues. The V and J ends lost 0 bases and 4 bases respectively, with 5 bases between them. As DNA, the CDR3 is TGTGCCAGCAGCTTGGTAGATTACAATGAGCAGTTCTTC. Protein sequence: CASSLVDYNEQFF.